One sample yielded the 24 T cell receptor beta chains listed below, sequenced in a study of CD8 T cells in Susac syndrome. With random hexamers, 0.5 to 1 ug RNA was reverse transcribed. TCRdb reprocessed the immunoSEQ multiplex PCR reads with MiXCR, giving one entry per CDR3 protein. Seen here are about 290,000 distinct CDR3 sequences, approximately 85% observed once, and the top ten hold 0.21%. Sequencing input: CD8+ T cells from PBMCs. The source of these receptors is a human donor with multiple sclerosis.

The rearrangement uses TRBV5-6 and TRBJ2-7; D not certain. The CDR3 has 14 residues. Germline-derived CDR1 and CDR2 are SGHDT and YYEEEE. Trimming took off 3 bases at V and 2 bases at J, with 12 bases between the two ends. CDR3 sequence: CASSSDPDAYEQYF. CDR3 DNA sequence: TGTGCCAGCAGCTCCGACCCCGATGCCTACGAGCAGTACTTC.

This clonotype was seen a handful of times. The CDR3 loop is CASSPGLASYEQYF. In DNA form, the CDR3 reads TGTGCTAGTTCACCGGGACTAGCGTCCTACGAGCAGTACTTC. The chain employs TRBV12-5 and TRBJ2-7; TRBD2 matches at 10 bases. CDR1 is LGHNT and CDR2 is FRNRAP in the germline V gene. This CDR3 has 14 residues. With V trimmed by 8 bases and J by 1 base, 5 bases remained unmatched.

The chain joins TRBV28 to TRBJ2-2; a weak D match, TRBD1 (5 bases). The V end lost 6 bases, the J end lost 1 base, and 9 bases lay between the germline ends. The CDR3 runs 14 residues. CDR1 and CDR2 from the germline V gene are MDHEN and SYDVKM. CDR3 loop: CASRRTGNTGELFF. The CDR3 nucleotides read TGTGCCAGCAGACGTACAGGGAACACCGGGGAGCTGTTTTTT.

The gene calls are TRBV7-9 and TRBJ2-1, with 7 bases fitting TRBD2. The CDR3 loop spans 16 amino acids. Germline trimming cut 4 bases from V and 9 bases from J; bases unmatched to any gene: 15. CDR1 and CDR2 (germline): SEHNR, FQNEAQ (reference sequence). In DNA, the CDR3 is TGTGCCAGCAGCTCTAAGACCCGGACTAGTCCCAGTGAGCAGTTCTTC. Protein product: CASSSKTRTSPSEQFF.

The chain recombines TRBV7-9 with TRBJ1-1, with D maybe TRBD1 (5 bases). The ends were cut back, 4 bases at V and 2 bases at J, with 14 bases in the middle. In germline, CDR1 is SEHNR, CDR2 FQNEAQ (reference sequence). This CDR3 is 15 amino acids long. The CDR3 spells CASSYLPGFNTEAFF. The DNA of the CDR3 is TGTGCCAGCAGCTACTTACCAGGGTTCAACACTGAAGCTTTCTTT.

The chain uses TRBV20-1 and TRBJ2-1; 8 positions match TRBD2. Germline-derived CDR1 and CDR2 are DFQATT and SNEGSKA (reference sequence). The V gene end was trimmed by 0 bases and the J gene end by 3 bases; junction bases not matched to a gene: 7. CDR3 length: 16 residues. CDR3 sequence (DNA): TGCAGTGCTAGAGATCTGTGGCTAGCGGGCTACAATGAGCAGTTCTTC. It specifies CSARDLWLAGYNEQFF.

This CDR3 reads CASSYSQDTQYF. The CDR3 region has the DNA TGTGCCAGCAGTTACTCCCAAGATACGCAGTATTTT. The chain carries TRBV6-5 and TRBJ2-3, with D hard to call. This CDR3 spans 12 amino acids. V lost 0 bases and J lost 5, with 3 bases in between. Germline values: CDR1 MNHEY, CDR2 SVGAGI.

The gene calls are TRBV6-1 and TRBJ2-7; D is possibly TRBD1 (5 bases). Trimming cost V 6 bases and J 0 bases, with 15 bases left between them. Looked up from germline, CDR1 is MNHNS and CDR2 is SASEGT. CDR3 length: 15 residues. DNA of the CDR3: TGTGCCAGCAGGGGGCTGACCTGGAGCTCCTACGAGCAGTACTTC. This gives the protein CASRGLTWSSYEQYF.

This chain's CDR3 is CASSFGQGLGNEQFF. DNA for the CDR3: TGCGCCAGCAGCTTCGGACAGGGGTTGGGCAATGAGCAGTTCTTC. The chain links TRBV5-1 to TRBJ2-1, with 9 nucleotides matching TRBD1. Losses at the gene ends were 2 bases for V and 6 bases for J; bases not matched to a gene: 6. The CDR3 extends over 15 amino acids. Per germline, CDR1 SGHRS and CDR2 YFSETQ.

The CDR3 sequence: CASSWTARNTEAFF. CDR3 nucleotide sequence: TGTGCCAGCAGTTGGACAGCCAGGAACACTGAAGCTTTCTTT. This sequence joins TRBV27 and TRBJ1-1, with a tentative D call TRBD1 (6 bases). The CDR3 has 14 amino acids. Trimming removed 4 bases at V and 1 base at J, with 10 bases between. Germline assignment: CDR1 MNHEY and CDR2 SMNVEV (reference sequence).

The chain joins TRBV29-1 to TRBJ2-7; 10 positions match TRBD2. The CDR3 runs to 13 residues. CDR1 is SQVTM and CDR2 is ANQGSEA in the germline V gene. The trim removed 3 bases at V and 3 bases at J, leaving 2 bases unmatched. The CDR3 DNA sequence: TGCAGCGTTGACCTAGCGGGAGACTACGAGCAGTACTTC. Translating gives CSVDLAGDYEQYF.

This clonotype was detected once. CDR3 sequence (DNA): TGTGCCACCAGTACATGGGGGGAAAACATTCAGTACTTC. Protein sequence: CATSTWGENIQYF. The chain links TRBV24-1 to TRBJ2-4; a possible D gene is TRBD2 (6 bases). V was clipped by 6 bases and J by 5 bases, with 10 bases between them. The CDR3 contains 13 residues. Per the germline V gene, CDR1 is KGHDR and CDR2 is SFDVKD.

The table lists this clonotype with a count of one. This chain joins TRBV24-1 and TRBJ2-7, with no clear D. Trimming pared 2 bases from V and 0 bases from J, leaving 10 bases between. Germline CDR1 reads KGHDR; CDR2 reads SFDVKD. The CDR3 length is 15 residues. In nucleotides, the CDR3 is TGTGCCACCAGTGATTCCAGTCTTCGCTCCTACGAGCAGTACTTC. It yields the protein CATSDSSLRSYEQYF.

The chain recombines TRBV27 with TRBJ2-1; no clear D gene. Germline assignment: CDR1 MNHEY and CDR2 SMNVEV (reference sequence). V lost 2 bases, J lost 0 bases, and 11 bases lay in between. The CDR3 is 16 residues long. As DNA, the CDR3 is TGTGCCAGCAGTTTAATCTCGCCGAGCTCCTACAATGAGCAGTTCTTC. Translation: CASSLISPSSYNEQFF.

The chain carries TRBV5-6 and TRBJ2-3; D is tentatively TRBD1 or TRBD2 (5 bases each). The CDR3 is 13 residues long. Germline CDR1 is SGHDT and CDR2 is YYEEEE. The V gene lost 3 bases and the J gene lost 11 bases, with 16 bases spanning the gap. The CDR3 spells CASSWDPDLEQYF. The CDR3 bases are TGTGCCAGCAGCTGGGACCCCGACCTTGAGCAGTATTTT. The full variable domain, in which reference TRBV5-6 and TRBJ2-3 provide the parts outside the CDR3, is DAGVTQSPTHLIKTRGQQVTLRCSPKSGHDTVSWYQQALGQGPQFIFQYYEEEERQRGNFPDRFSGHQFPNYSSELNVNALLLGDSALYLCASSWDPDLEQYFGPGTRLTVL.

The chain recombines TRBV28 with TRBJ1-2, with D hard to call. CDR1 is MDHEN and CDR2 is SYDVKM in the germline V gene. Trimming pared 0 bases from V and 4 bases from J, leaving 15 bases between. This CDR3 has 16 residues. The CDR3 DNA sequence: TGTGCCAGCAGTTTATGGTGGGGTCCGGGAATCTATGGCTACACCTTC. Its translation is CASSLWWGPGIYGYTF.

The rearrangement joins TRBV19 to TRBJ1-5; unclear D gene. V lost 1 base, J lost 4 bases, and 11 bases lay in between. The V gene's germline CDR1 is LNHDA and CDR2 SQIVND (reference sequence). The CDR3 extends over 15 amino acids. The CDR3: CASSIVRGSNQPQHF. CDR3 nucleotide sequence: TGTGCCAGTAGTATAGTTCGGGGATCAAATCAGCCCCAGCATTTT.

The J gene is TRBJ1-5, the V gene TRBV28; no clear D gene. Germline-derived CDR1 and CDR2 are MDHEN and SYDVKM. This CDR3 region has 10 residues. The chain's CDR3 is CPAGIQPQHF. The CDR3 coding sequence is TGTCCGGCAGGAATTCAGCCCCAGCATTTT.

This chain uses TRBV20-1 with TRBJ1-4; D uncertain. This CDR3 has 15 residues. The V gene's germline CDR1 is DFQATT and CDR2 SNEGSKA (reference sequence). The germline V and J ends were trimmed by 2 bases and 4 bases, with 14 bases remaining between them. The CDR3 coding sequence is TGCAGTGCTAGAAGGAAAGGGAGTCTTAATGAAAAACTGTTTTTT. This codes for CSARRKGSLNEKLFF.

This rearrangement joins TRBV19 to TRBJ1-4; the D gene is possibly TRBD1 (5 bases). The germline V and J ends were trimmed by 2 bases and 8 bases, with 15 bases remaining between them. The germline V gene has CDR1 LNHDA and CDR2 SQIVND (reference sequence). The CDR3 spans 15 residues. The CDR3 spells CASSISDTGTEKLFF. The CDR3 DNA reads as TGTGCCAGTAGTATATCAGACACGGGGACGGAAAAACTGTTTTTT.

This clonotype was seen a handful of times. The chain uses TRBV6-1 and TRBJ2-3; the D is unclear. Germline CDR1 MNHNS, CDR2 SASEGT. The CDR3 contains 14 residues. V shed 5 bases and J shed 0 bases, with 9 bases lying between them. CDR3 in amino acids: CASSTYRSTDTQYF. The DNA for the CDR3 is TGTGCCAGCAGTACATACAGAAGCACAGATACGCAGTATTTT.

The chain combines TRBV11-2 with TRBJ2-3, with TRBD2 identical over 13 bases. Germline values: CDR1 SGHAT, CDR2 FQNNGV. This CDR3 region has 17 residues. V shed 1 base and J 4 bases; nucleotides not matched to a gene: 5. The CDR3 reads CASSLGGLAGVADTQYF. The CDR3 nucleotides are TGTGCCAGCAGCTTAGGCGGACTAGCGGGAGTGGCAGATACGCAGTATTTT.

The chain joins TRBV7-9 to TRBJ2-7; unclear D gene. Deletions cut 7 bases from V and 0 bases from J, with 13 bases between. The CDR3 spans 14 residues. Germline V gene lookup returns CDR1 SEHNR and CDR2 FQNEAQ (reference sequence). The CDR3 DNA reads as TGTGCCAGCACCAGACAAGACCTCTCCTACGAGCAGTACTTC. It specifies CASTRQDLSYEQYF.

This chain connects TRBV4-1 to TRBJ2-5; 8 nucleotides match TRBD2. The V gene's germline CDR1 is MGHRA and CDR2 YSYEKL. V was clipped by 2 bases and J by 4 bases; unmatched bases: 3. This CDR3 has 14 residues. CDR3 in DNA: TGCGCCAGCAGCCAACTACGGGGGGGAGAGACCCAGTACTTC. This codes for CASSQLRGGETQYF.